This is a list of T cell receptor beta chains from one sample in a study of T cells in tuberculosis. Data came from immunoSEQ multiplex PCR; TCRdb stores just in-frame clones and leaves some out. The sample yields 25,000 to 35,000 clones, about 91% seen once. The sample was PBMCs, taken at tuberculosis diagnosis. The origin of the receptors is an adult with tuberculosis. Both conserved end residues are part of each CDR3. D genes are given only for firm matches. Size is omitted from some rows. Given values are once, few, many or a class for expanded clones.

j_call v_call d_call clone_size cdr3_aa cdr3_nt
TRBJ2-3 TRBV21-1 . once CASSRAGHQNSTDTQYF TGTGCCAGCAGCAGAGCAGGACATCAAAATAGCACAGATACGCAGTATTTT
TRBJ1-2 TRBV6-1 . . CASSQKEGYGYTF TGTGCCAGCAGTCAGAAGGAGGGCTATGGCTACACCTTC
TRBJ2-7 TRBV6-5 . . CASSPRGYEQYF TGTGCCAGCAGTCCCAGGGGCTACGAGCAGTACTTC
TRBJ2-3 TRBV10-1 . . CASSESSGGIDTQYF TGCGCCAGCAGTGAGTCCTCGGGGGGCATAGATACGCAGTATTTT
TRBJ2-7 TRBV10-1 . . CASSESSGYEQYF TGCGCCAGCAGTGAGTCCTCAGGCTACGAGCAGTACTTC
TRBJ2-5 TRBV2 TRBD2 . CASSLLAPETQYF TGTGCCAGCAGTCTACTAGCGCCAGAGACCCAGTACTTC
TRBJ1-5 TRBV28 . . CASTPKGWGFSNQPQHF TGTGCCAGCACCCCCAAGGGGTGGGGTTTTAGCAATCAGCCCCAGCATTTT
TRBJ2-1 TRBV25-1 . . CASSEGAAGTRDEQFF TGTGCCAGCAGTGAAGGTGCGGCGGGAACTAGGGATGAGCAGTTCTTC
TRBJ1-5 TRBV27 TRBD1 . CASSLSGGTGYGQPQHF TGTGCCAGCAGTTTATCCGGCGGGACAGGGTACGGTCAGCCCCAGCATTTT
TRBJ2-3 TRBV7-3 TRBD2 . CASSRVPTSRDTQYF TGTGCCAGCAGCCGGGTCCCGACTAGCAGAGATACGCAGTATTTT
TRBJ1-1 TRBV28 . . CASTRGTEAFF TGTGCCAGCACCCGAGGGACTGAAGCTTTCTTT
TRBJ1-6 TRBV11-2 . few CASSRVGPNSPLHF TGTGCCAGCAGCCGAGTGGGCCCTAATTCACCCCTCCACTTT
TRBJ2-3 TRBV7-8 . . CASSLAPGSFTDTQYF TGTGCCAGCAGCTTAGCTCCAGGCTCTTTCACAGATACGCAGTATTTT
TRBJ1-5 TRBV6-5 TRBD1 . CASNLNRGAPQHF TGTGCCAGCAATTTAAACAGGGGAGCGCCCCAGCATTTT
TRBJ2-7 TRBV10-3 TRBD1 . CAYGRGPDYEQYF TGTGCCTATGGCAGGGGGCCGGACTACGAGCAGTACTTC
TRBJ2-3 TRBV7-9 TRBD2 . CASTAGLAGPDTQYF TGTGCCAGCACTGCCGGACTAGCGGGACCAGATACGCAGTATTTT
TRBJ2-7 TRBV7-9 TRBD1 . CASSQTYGQVVYEQYF TGTGCCAGCAGCCAAACCTACGGACAGGTGGTCTACGAGCAGTACTTC
TRBJ2-7 TRBV7-3 . once CASSLRPTGSPYEQYF TGTGCCAGCAGCTTAAGACCCACAGGATCCCCCTACGAGCAGTACTTC
TRBJ2-1 TRBV5-1 . . CASSLARAGKNEQFF TGCGCCAGCAGCTTGGCCCGGGCAGGGAAGAATGAGCAGTTCTTC
TRBJ1-5 TRBV7-9 . . CASSLGDFQGCQPQHF TGTGCCAGCAGCTTAGGGGATTTTCAGGGTTGCCAGCCCCAGCATTTT
TRBJ2-5 TRBV7-7 TRBD1 . CASSATGAIQETQYF TGTGCCAGCAGCGCGACAGGGGCCATCCAAGAGACCCAGTACTTC
TRBJ1-1 TRBV30 . . CAWSKGHNTEAFF TGTGCCTGGAGTAAAGGACATAACACTGAAGCTTTCTTT
TRBJ1-1 TRBV19 TRBD1 once CASSVPGQGRTEAFF TGTGCCAGTAGTGTCCCGGGACAGGGTCGGACTGAAGCTTTCTTT
TRBJ2-2 TRBV7-8 . . CASSLLEGSTGELFF TGTGCCAGCAGCTTGTTGGAGGGAAGCACCGGGGAGCTGTTTTTT
TRBJ1-1 TRBV4-3 . . CASSQGRGNTEAFF TGCGCCAGCAGCCAAGGTCGCGGGAACACTGAAGCTTTCTTT
TRBJ1-1 TRBV28 TRBD1 . CASSRGRGTEAFF TGTGCCAGTAGCAGGGGGCGGGGCACTGAAGCTTTCTTT
TRBJ2-7 TRBV28 TRBD1 . CASLDTRGQGAYEQYF TGTGCCAGCTTAGATACACGTGGACAGGGCGCCTACGAGCAGTACTTC
TRBJ1-1 TRBV6-5 . . CASSSGTYLNTEAFF TGTGCCAGCAGTTCAGGGACATACTTGAACACTGAAGCTTTCTTT
TRBJ2-7 TRBV25-1 TRBD2 . CASSAGTSGSRREYEQYF TGTGCCAGCAGTGCGGGGACTAGCGGGAGCAGGAGGGAGTACGAGCAGTACTTC